Shown below are 4 T cell receptor beta chains from a single sample sequenced in a study of shared clonotypes between healthy human individuals. Only in-frame clones appear in the TCRdb table, and some are missing; sequencing was by immunoSEQ multiplex PCR. This repertoire shows approximately 2.5 million clones, 93% found once; its top ten account for more than 0.35%. The sample was naive CD4+ T cells from PBMCs. Subset indicated: CD45RA+ positively selected. The receptors shown here come from a man between 18 and 29 years old in good health. Some clones in this sample may be carry-over from other donors' samples.

V gene TRBV28 combines with J gene TRBJ1-1; 10 nucleotides align to TRBD1. The V and J ends lost 4 bases and 4 bases, in that order; junction bases with no gene match: 9. CDR1 and CDR2 from the germline V gene are MDHEN and SYDVKM. This CDR3 contains 16 residues. CDR3: CASSSAGGQGTTEAFF. The CDR3 coding sequence is TGTGCCAGCAGTTCCGCGGGGGGACAGGGGACCACTGAAGCTTTCTTT.

The V call is TRBV7-9, the J call TRBJ2-2, with D possibly matching TRBD2 (5 bases). The CDR3 covers 14 residues. V gave up 3 bases and J gave up 6 bases, with 11 bases separating them. Looked up from germline, CDR1 is SEHNR and CDR2 is FQNEAQ (reference sequence). The CDR3 protein is CASSFTAGAGELFF. The CDR3, as DNA: TGTGCCAGCAGCTTTACCGCGGGCGCCGGGGAGCTGTTTTTT.

V usage is TRBV28 and J usage is TRBJ2-7; TRBD2 matches at 8 bases. Germline CDR1 MDHEN, CDR2 SYDVKM. CDR3 length: 16 amino acids. V gave up 4 bases and J gave up 2 bases; unmatched junction bases: 10. CDR3 sequence reads: CASSSSAGGRTYEQYF. The CDR3 DNA is TGTGCCAGCAGTTCGTCGGCGGGAGGAAGGACCTACGAGCAGTACTTC.

V gene TRBV27 combines with J gene TRBJ1-1, with 7 bases aligning to TRBD1. CDR3 size: 17 residues. Germline V gene lookup returns CDR1 MNHEY and CDR2 SMNVEV (reference sequence). V shed 6 bases, J shed 0 bases, and the junction held 13 bases outside the gene matches. The CDR3 loop reads CASSPVQGEQLNTEAFF. The CDR3 nucleotides read TGTGCCAGCAGCCCAGTCCAGGGGGAGCAACTGAACACTGAAGCTTTCTTT.